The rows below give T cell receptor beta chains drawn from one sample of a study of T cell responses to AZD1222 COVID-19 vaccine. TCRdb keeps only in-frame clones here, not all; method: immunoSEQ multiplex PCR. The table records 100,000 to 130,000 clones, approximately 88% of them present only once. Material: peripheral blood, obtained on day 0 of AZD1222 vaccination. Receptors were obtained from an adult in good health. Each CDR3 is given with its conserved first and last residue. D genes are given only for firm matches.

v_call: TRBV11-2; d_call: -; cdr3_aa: CASSLRGTRGYNEQFF
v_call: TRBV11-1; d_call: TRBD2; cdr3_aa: CASSARTSLAEQYF
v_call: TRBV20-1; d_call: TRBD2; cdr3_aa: CSASLTSMRERETQYF
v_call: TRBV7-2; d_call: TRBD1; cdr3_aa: CASSLITGVYEQYF
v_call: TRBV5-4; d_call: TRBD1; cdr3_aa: CASSQLTGLGTEAFF
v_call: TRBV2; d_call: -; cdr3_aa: CASSEFGGGQETQYF
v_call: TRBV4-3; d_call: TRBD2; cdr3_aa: CASSHQLAGGSTDTQYF
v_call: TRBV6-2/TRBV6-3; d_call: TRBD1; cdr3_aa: CASSWPGTGPNTGELFF
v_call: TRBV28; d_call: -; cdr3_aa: CASSLGDGRDWSSPQHF
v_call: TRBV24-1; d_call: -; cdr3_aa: CATSDRGYGYTF
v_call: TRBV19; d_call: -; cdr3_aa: CASMVGAGNTIYF
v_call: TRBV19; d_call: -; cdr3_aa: CASRDQLSTDTQYF
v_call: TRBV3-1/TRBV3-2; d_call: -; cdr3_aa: CASSHGRSTSRGYKFF
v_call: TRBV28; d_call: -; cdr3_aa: CASSSAGHPNGYTF
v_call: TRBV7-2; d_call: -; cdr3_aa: CASSPAGFPTDTQYF
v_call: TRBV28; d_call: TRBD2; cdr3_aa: CASSFPGLPYNEQFF
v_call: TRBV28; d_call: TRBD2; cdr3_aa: CASRRGTRLYEQYF
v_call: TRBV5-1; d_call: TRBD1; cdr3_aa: CASSSQGQGLMTQYF
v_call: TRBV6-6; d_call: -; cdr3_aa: CASSYSDEQFF
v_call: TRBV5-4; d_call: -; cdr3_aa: CASSLGAAGEQFF
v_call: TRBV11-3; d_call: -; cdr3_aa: CASSSSRDTEAFF
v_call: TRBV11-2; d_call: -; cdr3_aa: CASSLVTRPGGGEQYF
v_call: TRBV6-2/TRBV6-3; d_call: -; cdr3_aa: CASSWGSDLTDTQYF
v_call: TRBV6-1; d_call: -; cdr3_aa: CASSEVRRAGLNEKLFF
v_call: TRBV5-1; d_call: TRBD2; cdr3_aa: CASSLGSGSSYEQYF
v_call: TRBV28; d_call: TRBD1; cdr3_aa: CASSSGDRASTDTQYF
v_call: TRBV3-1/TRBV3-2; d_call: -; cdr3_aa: CASSQAKAVNYGYTF
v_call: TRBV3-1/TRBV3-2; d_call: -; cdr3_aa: CASSQMTDGNQPQHF
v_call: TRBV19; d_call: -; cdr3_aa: CASSINTEAFF
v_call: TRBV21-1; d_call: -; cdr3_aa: CASSKCHRDRDNEKLFF
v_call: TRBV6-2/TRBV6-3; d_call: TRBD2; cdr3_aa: CASSYSPSGSYEQYF
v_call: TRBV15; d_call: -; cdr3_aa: CATSREFGVGNQPQHF
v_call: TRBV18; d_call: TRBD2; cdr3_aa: CASSPGLAGASTTGEQYF
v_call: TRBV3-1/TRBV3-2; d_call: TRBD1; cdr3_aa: CASSQDLGTGINQPQHF
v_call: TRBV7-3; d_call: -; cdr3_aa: CASSLYGGGSTEAFF
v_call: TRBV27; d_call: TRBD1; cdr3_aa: CASRYKSGTGKDQPQHF
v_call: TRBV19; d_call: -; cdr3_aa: CASSPGRSYNEQFF
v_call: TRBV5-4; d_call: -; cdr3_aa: CASSLEQVGTQYF
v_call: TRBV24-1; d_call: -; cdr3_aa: CATSDFTSPFSGELFF
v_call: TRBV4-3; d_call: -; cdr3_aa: CASSQDLGAGYTF
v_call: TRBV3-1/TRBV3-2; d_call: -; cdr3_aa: CASSQPGAGEKLFF
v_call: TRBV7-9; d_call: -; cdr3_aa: CASSLGPASGANVLTF
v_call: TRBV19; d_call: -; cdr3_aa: CASSITGSTEAFF
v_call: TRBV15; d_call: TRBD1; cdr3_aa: CATSRAIGQGQDTQYF